This T cell receptor (beta chain) was observed in a study of graft-versus-host responses after intestinal transplantation. The CDR3 loop spans 17 amino acids. Trimming removed 0 bases from V and 3 bases from J; junction bases left unmatched: 10. Germline CDR1 reads SGHNT; CDR2 reads YYREEE (reference sequence). About this clone itself: The antigen remains undetermined.

Method: immunoSEQ multiplex PCR; TCRdb's copy keeps in-frame clones and lacks some. Of about 39,000 clones listed, more than 90% are singletons. This chain connects TRBV5-4 to TRBJ2-3; 7 nucleotides match TRBD2. This TCR came from a human donor who was the organ donor for an intestinal transplant. The starting material was unstimulated CD8+ T cells sorted from spleen or lymph node cells, obtained before transplant. The CDR3 bases are TGTGCCAGCAGCTTGGAGAGCGGGATGTATAGTACAGATACGCAGTATTTT. It specifies CASSLESGMYSTDTQYF. Based on the CDR3 plus reference TRBV5-4 and TRBJ2-3, the full variable domain is ETGVTQSPTHLIKTRGQQVTLRCSSQSGHNTVSWYQQALGQGPQFIFQYYREEENGRGNFPPRFSGLQFPNYSSELNVNALELDDSALYLCASSLESGMYSTDTQYFGPGTRLTVL.